A selection of T cell receptor beta chains follows, all from one sample in a study of CD8+ T cells in alopecia areata. Libraries were prepared by immunoSEQ multiplex PCR; TCRdb keeps only in-frame clonotypes and omits some of them. In the table there are roughly 150,000 clones, about 50% of which are singletons. The sample consisted of CD8+ T cells sorted from blood, taken at week 0. The receptors originated from a human donor with alopecia areata. CDR3s include the opening cysteine and the closing phenylalanine or tryptophan. D genes are given only for firm matches. Some rows have no size entry. The others give once, few or many, or a class for an expanded clone.

v_call	j_call	clone_size	d_call	cdr3_aa	cdr3_nt
TRBV7-9	TRBJ1-2	once	NA	CASSSGTNWNYGYTF	TGTGCCAGTTCGAGTGGGACAAACTGGAACTATGGCTACACCTTC
TRBV29-1	TRBJ2-2	NA	TRBD2	CSVEDWGLAGGSNTGELFF	TGCAGCGTTGAAGACTGGGGACTAGCGGGGGGCTCGAACACCGGGGAGCTGTTTTTT
TRBV27	TRBJ1-2	many	NA	CASRDSGGVDGYTF	TGTGCCAGCAGGGACTCGGGGGGGGTCGATGGCTACACCTTC
TRBV30	TRBJ1-1	NA	NA	CAWSVGGNTEAFF	TGTGCCTGGAGTGTCGGTGGGAACACTGAAGCTTTCTTT
TRBV29-1	TRBJ2-1	NA	NA	CSVPDRDKPYNEQFF	TGCAGCGTACCGGACCGGGACAAGCCCTACAATGAGCAGTTCTTC
TRBV30	TRBJ2-7	few	TRBD2	CAWSLRGAVNEQYF	TGTGCCTGGAGTCTGCGGGGGGCCGTCAACGAGCAGTACTTC
TRBV4-3	TRBJ2-1	NA	TRBD1	CASSQDGTGGSSYNEQFF	TGCGCCAGCAGCCAAGATGGAACAGGGGGTAGCTCCTACAATGAGCAGTTCTTC
TRBV7-2	TRBJ2-3	few	NA	CASGHGGDTQYF	TGTGCCTCGGGGCACGGAGGAGATACGCAGTATTTT
TRBV2	TRBJ2-5	NA	NA	CASNPGQETQYF	TGTGCCAGCAACCCGGGGCAAGAGACCCAGTACTTC
TRBV19	TRBJ2-5	NA	NA	CASSYQETQYF	TGTGCCAGTAGTTATCAAGAGACCCAGTACTTC
TRBV25-1	TRBJ2-7	few	NA	CASTRGAYEQYF	TGTGCCAGCACCCGAGGGGCCTACGAGCAGTACTTC
TRBV20-1	TRBJ2-1	NA	NA	CSAGFGTEQFF	TGCAGTGCTGGTTTCGGCACTGAGCAGTTCTTC
TRBV4-3	TRBJ2-7	NA	NA	CASSQARASYEQYF	TGCGCCAGCAGCCAAGCAAGGGCCTCCTACGAGCAGTACTTC
TRBV6-6	TRBJ2-7	NA	NA	CASSVGREQYF	TGTGCCAGCTCAGTGGGGCGCGAGCAGTACTTC
TRBV29-1	TRBJ2-1	few	TRBD2	CSVVPAASGDDEQFF	TGCAGCGTTGTTCCCGCGGCTAGCGGGGATGATGAGCAGTTCTTC
TRBV29-1	TRBJ2-1	once	NA	CSVEVLDSYNEQFF	TGCAGCGTTGAAGTACTGGATTCCTACAATGAGCAGTTCTTC
TRBV6-5	TRBJ1-4	NA	NA	CASSYGQGSEKLFF	TGTGCCAGCAGTTACGGGCAGGGGAGTGAAAAACTGTTTTTT
TRBV25-1	TRBJ2-1	NA	TRBD2	CASSEGGVIEQFF	TGTGCCAGCAGTGAAGGGGGGGTGATTGAGCAGTTCTTC
TRBV29-1	TRBJ1-2	few	TRBD1	CSVVTGENGYTF	TGCAGCGTTGTTACAGGGGAGAATGGCTACACCTTC
TRBV4-3	TRBJ2-7	NA	NA	CASSQDLQGVEQYF	TGCGCCAGCAGCCAAGATCTGCAGGGTGTAGAGCAGTACTTC
TRBV6-5	TRBJ1-1	few	NA	CASSYSGGGEAFF	TGTGCCAGCAGTTACTCAGGGGGAGGTGAAGCTTTCTTT
TRBV10-3	TRBJ1-1	NA	NA	CAIKREGSTEAFF	TGTGCCATCAAGAGAGAAGGGAGCACTGAAGCTTTCTTT
TRBV4-3	TRBJ1-5	NA	NA	CASSQEGGVGQPQHF	TGCGCCAGCAGCCAAGAAGGCGGGGTCGGGCAGCCCCAGCATTTT
TRBV5-6	TRBJ2-7	few	NA	CASSLLDSTYEQYF	TGTGCCAGCAGCTTGCTGGACAGTACCTACGAGCAGTACTTC
TRBV13	TRBJ2-7	NA	NA	CASSGDGKTYEQYF	TGTGCCAGCAGCGGGGACGGAAAAACCTACGAGCAGTACTTC
TRBV10-2	TRBJ2-5	NA	NA	CASSSIRSETQYF	TGCGCCAGCAGTTCTATAAGATCAGAGACCCAGTACTTC
TRBV7-7	TRBJ2-5	NA	NA	CASSLGQQETQYF	TGTGCCAGCAGCTTAGGGCAGCAAGAGACCCAGTACTTC
TRBV5-1	TRBJ1-4	NA	NA	CASSFAPGELFF	TGCGCCAGCAGCTTCGCGCCAGGCGAACTGTTTTTT
TRBV9	TRBJ2-7	few	NA	CASSVGRGSSYEQYF	TGTGCCAGCAGCGTAGGGCGGGGCAGCTCCTACGAGCAGTACTTC
TRBV13	TRBJ2-3	NA	NA	CASSFFAADTQYF	TGTGCCAGCAGCTTCTTCGCCGCAGATACGCAGTATTTT
TRBV4-3	TRBJ1-2	NA	TRBD1	CASSRITGTGDDGYTF	TGCGCCAGCAGCCGGATCACCGGGACAGGCGACGATGGCTACACCTTC
TRBV29-1	TRBJ2-1	NA	NA	CSVEDEQFF	TGCAGCGTTGAGGATGAGCAGTTCTTC
TRBV13	TRBJ2-7	few	TRBD1	CASTQNRGQYEQYF	TGTGCCAGCACCCAAAATAGGGGACAGTACGAGCAGTACTTC
TRBV29-1	TRBJ2-3	few	NA	CSVEEFRPPVSTDTQYF	TGCAGCGTTGAAGAATTCCGCCCGCCAGTCAGCACAGATACGCAGTATTTT
TRBV5-1	TRBJ2-1	NA	NA	CASSLSQDEQFF	TGCGCCAGCAGCTTGTCACAGGATGAGCAGTTCTTC
TRBV2	TRBJ2-1	NA	TRBD1	CASSGTDAGNEQFF	TGTGCCAGCTCCGGGACAGACGCTGGGAATGAGCAGTTCTTC
TRBV13	TRBJ2-7	NA	TRBD2	CASSSTGGGTYEQYF	TGTGCCAGCAGCTCAACTGGCGGGGGTACCTACGAGCAGTACTTC
TRBV4-1	TRBJ1-1	few	NA	CASSQEMHTEAFF	TGCGCCAGCAGCCAAGAGATGCACACTGAAGCTTTCTTT
TRBV9	TRBJ2-2	NA	NA	CASSVGGAPNTGELFF	TGTGCCAGCAGCGTAGGAGGGGCCCCGAACACCGGGGAGCTGTTTTTT
TRBV29-1	TRBJ2-3	few	NA	CSVESTDTDTQYF	TGCAGCGTTGAAAGTACCGACACAGATACGCAGTATTTT
TRBV9	TRBJ2-3	NA	TRBD2	CASSPWGGTSTDSTDTQYF	TGTGCCAGCAGCCCATGGGGGGGGACTAGCACAGACAGCACAGATACGCAGTATTTT
TRBV27	TRBJ2-7	NA	NA	CASSLSEQGPSYEQYF	TGTGCCAGCAGTTTATCGGAGCAGGGTCCCTCCTACGAGCAGTACTTC
TRBV6-4	TRBJ2-2	NA	TRBD2	CASSDVAGGTGELFF	TGTGCCAGCAGTGACGTCGCGGGGGGCACCGGGGAGCTGTTTTTT
TRBV5-6	TRBJ2-5	NA	NA	CASSLGDSTETQYF	TGTGCCAGCAGCTTGGGCGACAGCACAGAGACCCAGTACTTC
TRBV7-2	TRBJ2-5	NA	NA	CASSFTGRAYQETQYF	TGTGCCAGCAGCTTCACAGGGAGGGCGTACCAAGAGACCCAGTACTTC
TRBV11-1	TRBJ1-1	NA	NA	CASSFRQNTEAFF	TGTGCCAGCAGCTTTCGACAGAACACTGAAGCTTTCTTT
TRBV6-6	TRBJ2-7	NA	TRBD2	CASSYDSGGLVYEQYF	TGTGCCAGCAGTTACGACTCGGGGGGACTCGTCTACGAGCAGTACTTC
TRBV28	TRBJ1-2	NA	NA	CASSFGQTYGYTF	TGTGCCAGCAGTTTTGGCCAAACCTATGGCTACACCTTC
TRBV7-9	TRBJ2-3	NA	NA	CASSPSLGTFTDTQYF	TGTGCCAGCAGCCCCTCCCTGGGAACTTTCACAGATACGCAGTATTTT
TRBV29-1	TRBJ1-5	NA	NA	CSVMMEGSNQPQHF	TGCAGCGTTATGATGGAAGGGAGCAATCAGCCCCAGCATTTT
TRBV29-1	TRBJ2-7	NA	TRBD1	CSVEGGTGDYEQYF	TGCAGCGTTGAAGGCGGGACAGGGGACTACGAGCAGTACTTC
TRBV25-1	TRBJ1-2	NA	NA	CASSAGRGGYGYTF	TGTGCCAGCAGTGCCGGAAGGGGTGGCTATGGCTACACCTTC
TRBV10-2	TRBJ2-3	NA	TRBD1	CASSEPVHRGNTQYF	TGCGCCAGCAGTGAGCCCGTTCACAGGGGGAATACGCAGTATTTT
TRBV29-1	TRBJ1-2	NA	NA	CSVPSGTYGYTF	TGCAGCGTTCCCTCAGGGACCTATGGCTACACCTTC
TRBV6-6	TRBJ1-2	NA	NA	CAISEKGPYTF	TGTGCCATCAGTGAGAAGGGCCCCTACACCTTC